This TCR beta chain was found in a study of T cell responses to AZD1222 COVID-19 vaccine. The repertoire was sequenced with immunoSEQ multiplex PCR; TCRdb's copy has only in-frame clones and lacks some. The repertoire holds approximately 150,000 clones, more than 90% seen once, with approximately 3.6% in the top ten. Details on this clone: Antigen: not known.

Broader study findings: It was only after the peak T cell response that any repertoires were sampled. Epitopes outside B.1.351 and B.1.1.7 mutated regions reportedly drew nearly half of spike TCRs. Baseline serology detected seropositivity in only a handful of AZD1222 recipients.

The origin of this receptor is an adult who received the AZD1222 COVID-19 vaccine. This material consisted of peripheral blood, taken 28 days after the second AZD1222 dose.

The DNA of the CDR3 is TGTGCCAGCAGTGCTTTAACGAGGGTCCTACGAAAGGGAAGCATTCAGTACTTC. Translated: CASSALTRVLRKGSIQYF. V is TRBV2 and J is TRBJ2-4; D perhaps matches TRBD2 (5 bases). Germline V gene sequence: CDR1 SNHLY, CDR2 FYNNEI. V lost 4 bases, J lost 9 bases, and 28 bases lay in between. The length of the CDR3 is 18 residues.